Shown below are 21 T cell receptor beta chains from a single sample sequenced in a study of cytomegalovirus exposure and HLA in healthy donors. PCR primers comprised 60 Vbeta and 13 Jbeta primers. The assay was immunoSEQ multiplex PCR, and TCRdb's table has in-frame clones only and misses some. Found here are approximately 150,000 clones, about 77% of them singletons; the top ten hold around 1.5%. The sequencing input was PBMCs. These receptors originate from a female donor in good health and CMV-seronegative.

In this sample, this clone turned up a few times. The chain recombines TRBV10-1 with TRBJ2-2, with 13 bases fitting TRBD2. V dropped 5 bases and J dropped 6; count of bases not matched to a gene: 3. This CDR3 has 15 amino acids. CDR1 WNHNN and CDR2 SYGVQD come from the germline V gene (reference sequence). The CDR3 loop reads CASSRLAGGAGELFF. DNA for the CDR3: TGCGCCAGCAGTAGACTAGCGGGGGGCGCCGGGGAGCTGTTTTTT.

V gene TRBV6-5 combines with J gene TRBJ1-1; 8 bases align to TRBD1. This CDR3 is built from 14 residues. The J segment lost 5 bases and the V segment lost 4 bases, leaving 6 bases of the junction unmatched. Germline V gene data show CDR1 as MNHEY and CDR2 as SVGAGI. Here the CDR3 DNA reads TGTGCCAGCAGTTCCCAGGGGGCATTAACTGAAGCTTTCTTT. Translation: CASSSQGALTEAFF.

This clone has a handful of counts. The gene calls are TRBV7-9 and TRBJ2-7; 7 nucleotides line up with TRBD1. The CDR3 extends over 13 amino acids. V lost 5 bases and J lost 5; bases outside the gene matches: 6. Per germline, CDR1 SEHNR and CDR2 FQNEAQ (reference sequence). CDR3 protein: CASSLGTANEQYF. The CDR3 coding sequence is TGTGCCAGCAGCCTTGGGACAGCGAACGAGCAGTACTTC.

This chain joins TRBV30 and TRBJ2-3; TRBD2 matches 8 bases. Germline values: CDR1 GTSNPN, CDR2 SVGIG (reference sequence). The CDR3 loop spans 14 amino acids. J was trimmed by 5 bases and V by 5 bases; bases with no gene match: 9. Written as DNA, the CDR3 is TGTGCCTGGGGAAGAGGACTAGCTATAGATACGCAGTATTTT. It encodes CAWGRGLAIDTQYF.

V gene TRBV6-5 combines with J gene TRBJ2-7; TRBD2 might be the D (5 bases). The CDR3 spans 13 residues. The V gene lost 6 bases and the J gene lost 2 bases, with 11 bases spanning the gap. Germline CDR1 MNHEY, CDR2 SVGAGI. The CDR3 DNA sequence: TGTGCCAGCAGAATCACCGGGGCCTACGAGCAGTACTTC. As protein: CASRITGAYEQYF.

The chain has TRBV5-1 and TRBJ2-7, with 9 bases aligning to TRBD2. Germline CDR1 reads SGHRS; CDR2 reads YFSETQ. This CDR3 has 14 residues. Trimming at V came to 4 bases and at J to 2 bases, leaving 4 bases not matched to a gene. The CDR3 here is CASSTGLAAYEQYF. CDR3 coding DNA: TGCGCCAGCAGCACGGGACTAGCCGCCTACGAGCAGTACTTC.

CDR3 coding DNA: TGTGCCAGCAGCGCATATTTGGGACAGGGTGAAGAAAAACTGTTTTTT. Encoded protein: CASSAYLGQGEEKLFF. The V call is TRBV2, the J call TRBJ1-4; 9 bases fit TRBD1. Trimming at V came to 6 bases and at J to 8 bases, leaving 13 bases not matched to a gene. In germline, CDR1 is SNHLY, CDR2 FYNNEI. CDR3 length: 16 residues.

The chain recombines TRBV19 with TRBJ1-1, with D tentatively TRBD1 (5 bases). Trimming pared 8 bases from V and 0 bases from J, leaving 16 bases between. CDR3 length: 15 amino acids. Germline values: CDR1 LNHDA, CDR2 SQIVND (reference sequence). The CDR3 reads CASHHPGGVNTEAFF. The CDR3 DNA is TGTGCCAGTCACCACCCCGGGGGGGTGAACACTGAAGCTTTCTTT.

The chain employs TRBV7-2 and TRBJ2-3; D uncertain. The CDR3 extends over 12 amino acids. V was cut by 3 bases and J by 3 bases, with 4 bases left in between. Germline loops: CDR1 SGHTA, CDR2 FQGNSA. The CDR3 protein is CASSFPTDTQYF. Here the CDR3 DNA reads TGTGCCAGCAGCTTCCCGACAGATACGCAGTATTTT. The full variable domain, completed using reference TRBV7-2 and TRBJ2-3, is GAGVSQSPSNKVTEKGKDVELRCDPISGHTALYWYRQSLGQGLEFLIYFQGNSAPDKSGLPSDRFSAERTGGSVSTLTIQRTQQEDSAVYLCASSFPTDTQYFGPGTRLTVL.

V and J are TRBV27 and TRBJ2-5; 7 bases line up with TRBD2. The germline V gene has CDR1 MNHEY and CDR2 SMNVEV (reference sequence). The CDR3 runs to 14 residues. With 3 bases clipped from V and 4 bases from J, the junction kept 5 bases outside the gene matches. The CDR3 spells CASSFAGVGETQYF. The CDR3 nucleotides read TGTGCCAGCAGTTTTGCGGGAGTGGGAGAGACCCAGTACTTC.

The chain is built from TRBV5-6 and TRBJ2-1; D is perhaps TRBD1 (6 bases). The CDR3 has 14 amino acids. Trimming pared 3 bases from V and 6 bases from J, leaving 13 bases between. Germline V CDR1 and CDR2: SGHDT, YYEEEE. CDR3 sequence: CASSSRRTVNEQFF. The CDR3 nucleotides read TGTGCCAGCAGCTCTAGGAGGACAGTCAATGAGCAGTTCTTC.

This clone occurred a few times. The chain recombines TRBV28 with TRBJ2-1; 8 bases line up with TRBD2. V was pared by 4 bases and J by 3 bases, with 5 bases of the junction left unmatched. CDR1 is MDHEN, CDR2 SYDVKM, per germline. This CDR3 region has 15 residues. The CDR3 loop reads CASSSPGLGYNEQFF. CDR3 DNA sequence: TGTGCCAGCAGTTCCCCGGGACTAGGCTACAATGAGCAGTTCTTC.

The V and J genes are TRBV5-1 and TRBJ2-1, with 11 bases identical to TRBD2. With 1 base clipped from V and 0 bases from J, the junction kept 6 bases outside the gene matches. CDR3 length: 18 amino acids. Germline CDR1 reads SGHRS; CDR2 reads YFSETQ. For the CDR3, the DNA is TGCGCCAGCAGCTTGCCTAGCGGGGGGACCCACTCCTACAATGAGCAGTTCTTC. Translated, it gives CASSLPSGGTHSYNEQFF. Filled out from reference TRBV5-1 and TRBJ2-1, the complete variable domain reads KAGVTQTPRYLIKTRGQQVTLSCSPISGHRSVSWYQQTPGQGLQFLFEYFSETQRNKGNFPGRFSGRQFSNSRSEMNVSTLELGDSALYLCASSLPSGGTHSYNEQFFGPGTRLTVL.

This rearrangement joins TRBV13 to TRBJ2-1; 9 bases align to TRBD2. The V gene's germline CDR1 is PRHDT and CDR2 FYEKMQ (reference sequence). The length of the CDR3 is 15 residues. V was pared by 3 bases and J by 6 bases, with 6 bases of the junction left unmatched. The CDR3 region is CASSLRLAEPNEQFF. The CDR3 nucleotides are TGTGCCAGCAGCTTGAGACTAGCGGAGCCCAATGAGCAGTTCTTC. The full variable domain, its missing parts supplied by reference TRBV13 and TRBJ2-1, is AAGVIQSPRHLIKEKRETATLKCYPIPRHDTVYWYQQGPGQDPQFLISFYEKMQSDKGSIPDRFSAQQFSDYHSELNMSSLELGDSALYFCASSLRLAEPNEQFFGPGTRLTVL.

The CDR3 loop is CSVKLRSGGGLGEQYF. The CDR3 nucleotides are TGCAGCGTCAAACTCCGGTCGGGGGGGGGACTAGGCGAGCAGTACTTC. The V gene is TRBV29-1, the J gene TRBJ2-7; 8 bases are shared with TRBD2. This CDR3 has 16 residues. The trim removed 6 bases at V and 6 bases at J, leaving 19 bases unmatched. The germline CDR1 and CDR2 sequences are SQVTM and ANQGSEA.

The V call is TRBV30, the J call TRBJ1-3, with TRBD1 matching over 7 bases. After removal of 7 bases from V and 0 bases from J, the junction contained 9 bases not matched to a gene. The germline V gene encodes CDR1 GTSNPN and CDR2 SVGIG (reference sequence). The CDR3 has 15 residues. CDR3: CAFHPGTDSGNTIYF. The CDR3 DNA reads TGTGCCTTCCATCCCGGGACAGACTCTGGAAACACCATATATTTT.

V and J are TRBV5-1 and TRBJ1-6, with TRBD1 matching 7 bases. With 4 bases clipped from V and 8 bases from J, the junction kept 6 bases outside the gene matches. The germline V gene has CDR1 SGHRS and CDR2 YFSETQ. This CDR3 region has 14 residues. The CDR3 protein is CASSPGTADSPLHF. DNA of the CDR3: TGCGCCAGCAGCCCAGGGACAGCCGATTCACCCCTCCACTTT.

This clone came up a few times. The rearrangement links TRBV2 to TRBJ2-7, with 9 bases fitting TRBD1. This CDR3 is built from 16 residues. Germline loops: CDR1 SNHLY, CDR2 FYNNEI. V shed 4 bases, J shed 2 bases, and the junction held 9 bases outside the gene matches. In DNA, the CDR3 is TGTGCCAGCAGTGTTTTACAGGGGGCCGGAACCTACGAGCAGTACTTC. Residues: CASSVLQGAGTYEQYF.

This clone is a singleton in its sample. The rearrangement joins TRBV5-4 to TRBJ2-1, with 9 nucleotides matching TRBD1. Germline CDR1 SGHNT, CDR2 YYREEE (reference sequence). V lost 0 bases and J lost 3; bases outside the gene matches: 1. This CDR3 region has 15 residues. Written as DNA, the CDR3 is TGTGCCAGCAGCTTGGGGGGACAGGGCTACAATGAGCAGTTCTTC. Translating it yields CASSLGGQGYNEQFF.

DNA of the CDR3: TGTGCCAGCTCACCACCGGGACAAAGAAATGAAAAACTGTTTTTT. As protein: CASSPPGQRNEKLFF. The rearrangement joins TRBV18 to TRBJ1-4, with D tentatively TRBD1 (6 bases). This CDR3 is built from 15 residues. Trimming took 0 bases from V and 5 from J, leaving 10 bases between them. The germline V gene has CDR1 KGHSH and CDR2 LQKENI.

This chain connects TRBV10-3 to TRBJ1-1; possibly TRBD1 for D (6 bases). The CDR3 loop spans 17 amino acids. Germline CDR1 is ENHRY and CDR2 is SYGVKD. The V end lost 2 bases, the J end lost 1 base, and 17 bases lay between the germline ends. CDR3 nucleotide sequence: TGTGCCATCAGTGAGGAACAGGGAAGGGGGGGGAACACTGAAGCTTTCTTT. Translating gives CAISEEQGRGGNTEAFF.